This TCR beta chain was retrieved from a study of graft-versus-host responses after intestinal transplantation. Method: immunoSEQ multiplex PCR; TCRdb's copy keeps in-frame clones and lacks some. The sample includes tens of thousands of clones, roughly 91% of them seen just once. Concerning this clone: The antigen is unknown.

Germline V CDR1 and CDR2: SGDLS, YYNGEE. This CDR3 region has 15 residues. V was clipped by 0 bases and J by 5 bases, with 14 bases between them. The genes are TRBV9 and TRBJ1-1, with a weak D call TRBD1 (5 bases). The material sequenced was unstimulated CD8+ T cells sorted from spleen or lymph node cells, taken before intestinal transplant. The clonotype comes from a human donor who received an intestinal transplant. Here the CDR3 reads CASSVVEGRETEAFF. The CDR3 DNA reads TGTGCCAGCAGCGTAGTCGAGGGGAGGGAGACTGAAGCTTTCTTT.